Each of the 26 T cell receptor beta chains below was sequenced from the same sample in a study of PD-L1 blockade in urothelial cancer. Sample time point: peripheral blood 6 weeks after treatment start. The method was immunoSEQ multiplex PCR; TCRdb's version includes in-frame clones alone and lacks a portion of them. The sample shows around 110,000 clones, approximately 90% of them seen only once. The sample was PBMCs, taken around atezolizumab (anti-PD-L1) treatment. These receptors were obtained from a man aged 55-75 years with urothelial cancer.

This clone came up once. The V call is TRBV7-2, the J call TRBJ1-1; 8 bases are a match to TRBD1. CDR3 length: 18 amino acids. V shed 1 base and J 0 bases; nucleotides not matched to a gene: 10. Germline lookup yields CDR1 SGHTA and CDR2 FQGNSA. CDR3 nucleotides: TGTGCCAGCAGCTTAGGGCTTTACAGGGGGTACATGAACACTGAAGCTTTCTTT. Its protein is CASSLGLYRGYMNTEAFF. Full variable domain (outside the CDR3, taken from reference TRBV7-2 and TRBJ1-1): GAGVSQSPSNKVTEKGKDVELRCDPISGHTALYWYRQSLGQGLEFLIYFQGNSAPDKSGLPSDRFSAERTGGSVSTLTIQRTQQEDSAVYLCASSLGLYRGYMNTEAFFGQGTRLTVV.

V and J are TRBV6-1 and TRBJ1-1, with D perhaps matching TRBD1 (5 bases). With 0 bases removed from V and 12 bases from J, the gap between germline ends came to 17 bases. CDR1 MNHNS and CDR2 SASEGT come from the germline V gene. This CDR3 is built from 14 residues. CDR3 sequence (DNA): TGTGCCAGCAGTGAAGCGAGCTGGGGCCTTGTGACTTTCTTT. Translating it yields CASSEASWGLVTFF.

The rearrangement links TRBV5-1 to TRBJ1-1; possibly TRBD1 for D (6 bases). This CDR3 has 17 amino acids. Germline-derived CDR1 and CDR2 are SGHRS and YFSETQ. V lost 4 bases and J lost 0, with 19 bases in between. The CDR3 DNA is TGCGCCAGCAGCCCGTGGGGGGGCGCCGGGCTGAACACTGAAGCTTTCTTT. This encodes CASSPWGGAGLNTEAFF.

This chain joins TRBV7-2 and TRBJ1-6; D is unclear. Germline V lookup: CDR1 SGHTA, CDR2 FQGNSA. Between the trimmed V and J ends, which lost 6 bases and 4 bases, there was a span of 13 bases. This CDR3 spans 15 amino acids. CDR3 nucleotides: TGTGCCAGCAGACTTCAGGCCGCTTATAATTCACCCCTCCACTTT. The encoded protein is CASRLQAAYNSPLHF.

This sequence joins TRBV4-3 and TRBJ1-2; D call uncertain. V lost 1 base and J 8 bases, leaving 14 bases between the germline ends. Germline lookup yields CDR1 LGHNA and CDR2 YSLEER. CDR3 size: 14 residues. This CDR3 is CASSQGAGSAGYTF. The CDR3 DNA is TGCGCCAGCAGCCAAGGGGCAGGCTCTGCCGGCTACACCTTC.

This chain links TRBV7-2 with TRBJ1-1; a possible D gene is TRBD1 (5 bases). This CDR3 contains 14 residues. Germline V gene data show CDR1 as SGHTA and CDR2 as FQGNSA. Trimming took 1 base from V and 3 from J, leaving 9 bases between them. The CDR3 spells CASSLGQFHTEAFF. The CDR3 coding sequence is TGTGCCAGCAGCTTAGGACAGTTCCACACTGAAGCTTTCTTT.

This chain links TRBV5-4 with TRBJ2-7; maybe TRBD1 (6 bases). CDR1 and CDR2 (germline): SGHNT, YYREEE (reference sequence). The V and J ends lost 4 bases and 3 bases respectively, with 17 bases between them. The CDR3 is made up of 15 amino acids. CDR3 in DNA: TGTGCCAGCAGCAGGGGAGATCGAGGGGGCTACGAGCAGTACTTC. Residues: CASSRGDRGGYEQYF.

V and J are TRBV5-4 and TRBJ2-3, with 9 positions matching TRBD2. J was trimmed by 0 bases and V by 2 bases; bases with no gene match: 7. This CDR3 comprises 17 residues. Germline assignment: CDR1 SGHNT and CDR2 YYREEE (reference sequence). The chain's CDR3 is CASSLKTSGSSTDTQYF. The CDR3 DNA follows: TGTGCCAGCAGCTTAAAGACTAGCGGTAGCAGCACAGATACGCAGTATTTT.

The table lists this clone with a count of one. The genes are TRBV9 and TRBJ2-3, with 10 nucleotides matching TRBD2. There are 16 residues in the CDR3. The germline V gene has CDR1 SGDLS and CDR2 YYNGEE. After removal of 3 bases from V and 2 bases from J, the junction contained 6 bases not matched to a gene. CDR3 bases: TGTGCCAGCAGCGCCATAGCGGGGGGTTACACAGATACGCAGTATTTT. Its protein product is CASSAIAGGYTDTQYF.

The J gene is TRBJ2-7, the V gene TRBV5-8; perhaps TRBD2 as D (7 bases). The V and J ends lost 4 bases and 1 base respectively, with 15 bases between them. Germline lookup yields CDR1 SGHTS and CDR2 YDEGEE. CDR3 length equals 15 residues. The CDR3 sequence is CASSTISGTSYEQYF. The CDR3 DNA is TGTGCCAGCAGCACAATAAGCGGGACATCCTACGAGCAGTACTTC.

The chain employs TRBV4-3 and TRBJ2-5; D not resolved. The CDR3 has 13 amino acids. V was shortened by 0 bases and J by 1 base, with 3 bases between the two germline ends. The germline V gene encodes CDR1 LGHNA and CDR2 YSLEER. CDR3 coding DNA: TGCGCCAGCAGCCAAGATATCCAAGAGACCCAGTACTTC. It codes for CASSQDIQETQYF.

V and J are TRBV2 and TRBJ2-5; 11 bases are a match to TRBD2. J lost 5 bases, V lost 6 bases, and 2 bases had no gene match. CDR1 SNHLY and CDR2 FYNNEI come from the germline V gene. The CDR3 covers 13 residues. The CDR3 region is CASRASGGETQYF. CDR3 coding DNA: TGTGCCAGCAGGGCTAGCGGGGGGGAGACCCAGTACTTC. Supplemented by reference TRBV2 and TRBJ2-5, the full variable domain reads EPEVTQTPSHQVTQMGQEVILRCVPISNHLYFYWYRQILGQKVEFLVSFYNNEISEKSEIFDDQFSVERPDGSNFTLKIRSTKLEDSAMYFCASRASGGETQYFGPGTRLLVL.

This rearrangement joins TRBV7-2 to TRBJ2-7, with 7 bases identical to TRBD2. The ends lost 5 bases at V and 1 base at J; junction bases unmatched: 5. CDR1 and CDR2 (germline): SGHTA, FQGNSA. The CDR3 extends over 14 amino acids. The CDR3 DNA sequence: TGTGCCAGCAGCCTGGCGGGAGTTTCCTACGAGCAGTACTTC. It encodes CASSLAGVSYEQYF.

This chain uses TRBV10-3 with TRBJ2-5, with TRBD1 matching over 10 bases. The CDR3 is 17 residues long. Per the germline V gene, CDR1 is ENHRY and CDR2 is SYGVKD. The J segment lost 2 bases and the V segment lost 0 bases, leaving 6 bases of the junction unmatched. This CDR3 reads CAISESRTGGMQETQYF. Here the CDR3 DNA reads TGTGCCATCAGTGAGTCTAGGACAGGGGGAATGCAAGAGACCCAGTACTTC.

The chain is built from TRBV4-1 and TRBJ1-1, with 9 bases that match TRBD1. Germline CDR1 and CDR2: MGHRA and YSYEKL. The V segment lost 4 bases and the J segment 7 bases; nucleotides outside the gene matches: 4. CDR3 length: 13 amino acids. The CDR3 is CASSPGQGGEAFF. The CDR3 bases are TGCGCCAGCAGCCCGGGACAGGGTGGTGAAGCTTTCTTT.

The chain carries TRBV5-1 and TRBJ1-4; D gene unclear. This CDR3 region has 15 residues. The germline gives CDR1 SGHRS, CDR2 YFSETQ. Trimming removed 3 bases at V and 1 base at J, with 10 bases between. Here the CDR3 reads CASSSSTGTNEKLFF. The CDR3, as DNA: TGCGCCAGCAGCTCTTCGACGGGAACTAATGAAAAACTGTTTTTT.

A few counts support this clone. The rearrangement links TRBV7-2 to TRBJ2-1; TRBD2 agrees at 8 bases. J was trimmed by 10 bases and V by 1 base; bases with no gene match: 3. This CDR3 spans 13 amino acids. Germline lookup yields CDR1 SGHTA and CDR2 FQGNSA. The CDR3 DNA reads as TGTGCCAGCAGCTTAGTGCGGGGGGCAGAGCAGTTCTTC. This encodes CASSLVRGAEQFF.

The table lists this clone with a few counts. The rearrangement links TRBV27 to TRBJ2-7; D is possibly TRBD2 (5 bases). The V gene lost 6 bases and the J gene lost 6 bases, with 21 bases spanning the gap. Germline CDR1 and CDR2: MNHEY and SMNVEV (reference sequence). The CDR3 has 15 residues. CDR3 nucleotides: TGTGCCAGCAGCCAATCCACCTGGTCGGGGAGCGAGCAGTACTTC. Its translation is CASSQSTWSGSEQYF.

The chain uses TRBV4-1 and TRBJ2-5, with TRBD1 identical over 7 bases. Germline values: CDR1 MGHRA, CDR2 YSYEKL. With V trimmed by 4 bases and J by 3 bases, 5 bases remained unmatched. The CDR3 covers 14 residues. As DNA, the CDR3 is TGCGCCAGCAGCCTAGGGACAGCTAAAGAGACCCAGTACTTC. Amino acids: CASSLGTAKETQYF.

Turning to this clone: Sequence at one end of the junction differs from germline and may be a read error. The rearrangement joins TRBV6-1 to TRBJ2-4, with TRBD2 matching over 9 bases. CDR3 length equals 20 residues. Germline V gene data show CDR1 as MNHNS and CDR2 as SASEGT. The CDR3 DNA sequence: TGTGCCAGCAGCGAAGCGAAGGTTTCTAGCGGGAAACTAGCCAAAAACATTCAGTACTTC. This translates into CASSEAKVSSGKLAKNIQYF.

V usage is TRBV28 and J usage is TRBJ2-1; no definite D call. V lost 4 bases, J lost 0 bases, and 13 bases lay in between. CDR3 length: 16 residues. Per germline, CDR1 MDHEN and CDR2 SYDVKM. The CDR3 is CASSSTAARSYNEQFF. Written as DNA, the CDR3 is TGTGCCAGCAGTTCCACAGCTGCCCGCTCCTACAATGAGCAGTTCTTC.

This sequence joins TRBV29-1 and TRBJ2-5; 14 bases align to TRBD2. The germline CDR1 and CDR2 sequences are SQVTM and ANQGSEA. V was pared by 7 bases and J by 5 bases, with 9 bases of the junction left unmatched. CDR3 length: 15 residues. The CDR3 coding sequence is TGCAGCGCCGCGACTAGCGGGAGGGCTGGGGAGACCCAGTACTTC. It codes for CSAATSGRAGETQYF.

J is TRBJ2-5 and V is TRBV30; D might be TRBD1 (5 bases). Between the trimmed V and J ends, which lost 5 bases and 2 bases, there was a span of 12 bases. This CDR3 spans 13 amino acids. Germline V gene sequence: CDR1 GTSNPN, CDR2 SVGIG (reference sequence). CDR3 amino acids: CAWAGARQETQYF. The CDR3 DNA reads TGTGCCTGGGCTGGGGCCCGTCAAGAGACCCAGTACTTC.

The chain couples TRBV2 to TRBJ2-3; 10 bases agree with TRBD2. Germline V gives CDR1 SNHLY, CDR2 FYNNEI. The CDR3 loop spans 18 amino acids. V shed 4 bases and J 2 bases; nucleotides not matched to a gene: 12. CDR3: CASSGARVGLANTDTQYF. CDR3 sequence (DNA): TGTGCCAGCAGTGGGGCGAGGGTGGGACTAGCGAACACAGATACGCAGTATTTT.

The V gene is TRBV6-5, the J gene TRBJ2-7, with TRBD1 identical over 9 bases. Per germline, CDR1 MNHEY and CDR2 SVGAGI. This CDR3 contains 14 residues. The V gene end was trimmed by 6 bases and the J gene end by 6 bases; junction bases not matched to a gene: 9. CDR3 residues: CASRPPGQGAEQYF. CDR3 in DNA: TGTGCCAGCAGACCCCCGGGACAGGGTGCCGAGCAGTACTTC.

In this sample, this clone is medium-sized. The chain recombines TRBV7-8 with TRBJ2-3; 10 bases are shared with TRBD1. Unmatched junction bases numbered 8, after V lost 6 bases and J lost 5 bases. CDR1 and CDR2 from the germline V gene are SGHVS and FQNEAQ. The CDR3 is 15 amino acids. CDR3 in amino acids: CASSPGQGMIDTQYF. The CDR3 DNA reads as TGTGCCAGCAGTCCGGGACAGGGGATGATAGATACGCAGTATTTT.